At least ten counts were recorded for the clone carrying this TCR beta chain. As yet, its antigen is unknown. V trimming: 7 bases; J trimming: 5 bases; junction bases outside the gene matches: 7. The CDR3 consists of 15 residues. Looked up from germline, CDR1 is LNHDA and CDR2 is SQIVND (reference sequence). Investigators excluded patients with uncontrolled infection, other autoimmune disease, pregnancy or lactation. Clinical symptoms, serum thyroxine and TRAb, thyroid ultrasound and orbital computed tomography were used for the diagnoses. The entry originates in a study of T cells in Graves' hyperthyroidism and ophthalmopathy. Overall study results and limits: Separation of ophthalmopathy from stable hyperthyroidism was achieved by a 13 V-J model.

Researchers amplified the TCR beta CDR3 regions from RNA transcripts. The HTBI primer set served for first-round RT-PCR of the TCR CDR3. TCRdb redid the calling of the multiplex PCR reads with MiXCR, one entry per CDR3 protein. The table has almost 600,000 distinct CDR3 sequences, roughly 46% seen once; the top ten hold around 8%. What was sequenced was peripheral blood or thyroid tissue (not recorded which). This TCR came from a woman under 30 with Graves' hyperthyroidism. The V gene is TRBV19, the J gene TRBJ2-2; 10 positions agree with TRBD1. The CDR3 nucleotides read TGTGCCAGTACCCCGGGACAGGGGCAAACCGGGGAGCTGTTTTTT. Protein: CASTPGQGQTGELFF.